This TCR beta chain is drawn from a study of blood T cell repertoires in COVID-19. Study at large: PBMCs, B-cell-depleted T cells, or T cells were the source of the cDNA or gDNA that made up the material.

As handled by the study authors: The assay estimated nucleated cells by amplifying reference gene primers. Profiling relied on immunoSEQ multiplex PCR, and the TCRdb table lists in-frame clones only, not all of them. Clonal size and the V and J genes are those of that table, whereas D and trimming came from the DNA. The sample carries 250,000 to 350,000 clones, roughly 84% recorded once. Trimming at V came to 0 bases and at J to 5 bases, leaving 3 bases not matched to a gene. This CDR3 spans 16 amino acids. Germline V gene sequence: CDR1 LGHNA, CDR2 YSLEER. This sequence was found in a human donor with COVID-19, enrolled during active disease. The donor label of this sample is uncertain. The source material was peripheral blood. The chain links TRBV4-3 to TRBJ2-3, with TRBD2 matching over 12 bases. CDR3 protein: CASSQDASGRGDTQYF. CDR3 coding DNA: TGCGCCAGCAGCCAAGACGCTAGCGGGAGGGGAGATACGCAGTATTTT.